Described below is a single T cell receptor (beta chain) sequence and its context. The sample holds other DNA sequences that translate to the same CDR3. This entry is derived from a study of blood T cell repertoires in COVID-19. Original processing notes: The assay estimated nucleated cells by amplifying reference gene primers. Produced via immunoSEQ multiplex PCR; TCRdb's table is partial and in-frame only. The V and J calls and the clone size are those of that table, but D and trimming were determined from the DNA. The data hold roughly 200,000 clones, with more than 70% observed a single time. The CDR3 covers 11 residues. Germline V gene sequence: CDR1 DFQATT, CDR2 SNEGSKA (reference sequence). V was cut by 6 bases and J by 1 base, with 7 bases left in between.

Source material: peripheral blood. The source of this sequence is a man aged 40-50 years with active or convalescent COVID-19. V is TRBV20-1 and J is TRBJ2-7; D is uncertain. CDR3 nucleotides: TGCAGTGCGCGAGCGTCCTACGAGCAGTACTTC. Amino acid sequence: CSARASYEQYF.